A selection of T cell receptor beta chains follows, all from one sample in a study of blood T cell repertoires in COVID-19. Profiling relied on immunoSEQ multiplex PCR, and the TCRdb table lists in-frame clones only, not all of them. The repertoire consists of 200,000 to 250,000 clones, with just over 85% occurring once and the leading ten covering under 15%. The sample comprised PBMCs or T cells enriched from blood (not recorded which). The receptors originated from a woman aged 50 to 65 with acute COVID-19. Both conserved end residues are part of each CDR3. The D gene is left open where the match is weak. A clone size is listed for some rows: how often the clone was seen (once, few, many), or a class if it is expanded.

>few|TRBV7-9|.|TRBJ2-1
CASRERASYNEQFF
TGTGCCAGCAGAGAACGAGCCTCCTACAATGAGCAGTTCTTC
>.|TRBV15|.|TRBJ2-7
CATSRDFLSQEGGKGYEQYF
TGTGCCACCAGCAGAGATTTTTTGTCTCAGGAGGGTGGAAAAGGATACGAGCAGTACTTC
>.|TRBV19|TRBD1|TRBJ1-5
CASTRGTGRGQPQHF
TGTGCCAGTACTCGAGGGACAGGGAGAGGACAGCCCCAGCATTTT
>.|TRBV9|.|TRBJ1-1
CASSAETMNTEAFF
TGTGCCAGCAGCGCCGAGACTATGAACACTGAAGCTTTCTTT
>.|TRBV11-2|.|TRBJ2-5
CASSLGLLQETQYF
TGTGCCAGCAGCTTAGGACTTCTCCAAGAGACCCAGTACTTC
>few|TRBV7-9|TRBD2|TRBJ2-7
CASSLEAGVEQYF
TGTGCCAGCAGCTTAGAAGCGGGAGTGGAGCAGTACTTC
>once|TRBV7-2|TRBD1|TRBJ1-4
CASSRTGQSNEKLFF
TGTGCCAGCAGCCGGACGGGACAGTCTAATGAAAAACTGTTTTTT
>.|TRBV10-3|.|TRBJ2-1
CAISETLREAYNEQFF
TGTGCCATCAGTGAGACGTTGCGGGAAGCGTACAATGAGCAGTTCTTC
>.|TRBV7-6|.|TRBJ1-6
CASSLDSRSSYNSPLHF
TGTGCCAGCAGCTTGGACTCTAGGAGCTCCTATAATTCACCCCTCCACTTT
>.|TRBV19|TRBD1|TRBJ1-5
CASSLGQGVPLTQHF
TGTGCCAGTAGTCTAGGACAGGGGGTGCCGTTGACCCAGCATTTT
>.|TRBV28|TRBD2|TRBJ2-7
CASTESSGGSSYEQYF
TGTGCCAGCACCGAATCTAGCGGGGGGAGCTCCTACGAGCAGTACTTC
>.|TRBV2|TRBD2|TRBJ2-7
CASSAPRTSGIGQYF
TGTGCCAGCAGTGCCCCGCGCACTAGCGGGATCGGGCAGTACTTC
>.|TRBV7-8|.|TRBJ1-1
CASRPDLWGGAFF
TGTGCCAGCAGACCCGATCTTTGGGGGGGGGCTTTCTTT
>.|TRBV28|.|TRBJ1-4
CASSFGPTATNEKLFF
TGTGCCAGCAGTTTTGGGCCCACCGCAACTAATGAAAAACTGTTTTTT
>.|TRBV18|TRBD1|TRBJ2-7
CASSGGPGQALEQYF
TGTGCCAGCTCAGGCGGTCCGGGACAGGCCCTCGAGCAGTACTTC
>once|TRBV7-2|TRBD1|TRBJ1-4
CASSLTGGNEKLFF
TGTGCCAGCAGCTTAACAGGGGGAAATGAAAAACTGTTTTTT
>.|TRBV18|TRBD1|TRBJ1-1
CASSPGQGFRAEAFF
TGTGCCAGCTCACCCGGACAGGGGTTTAGGGCTGAAGCTTTCTTT
>.|TRBV18|.|TRBJ1-1
CASSPQGQMNTEAFF
TGTGCCAGCTCACCACAGGGGCAGATGAACACTGAAGCTTTCTTT
>.|TRBV20-1|TRBD2|TRBJ2-5
CSASPGTSGETQYF
TGCAGTGCCAGTCCCGGGACTAGCGGTGAGACCCAGTACTTC
>.|TRBV4-1|.|TRBJ1-6
CASSQDPQASSYNSPLHF
TGCGCCAGCAGCCAAGATCCCCAGGCGAGCTCCTATAATTCACCCCTCCACTTT
>.|TRBV19|TRBD1|TRBJ2-7
CASKLAGTGNYEQYF
TGTGCCAGCAAATTGGCCGGGACAGGTAACTACGAGCAGTACTTC
>.|TRBV2|TRBD1|TRBJ2-3
CASGLDRGADTQYF
TGTGCCAGCGGTCTAGACAGGGGCGCAGATACGCAGTATTTT
>.|TRBV7-2|TRBD1|TRBJ1-5
CASRWTGTDNQPQHF
TGTGCCAGCAGGTGGACCGGGACAGACAATCAGCCCCAGCATTTT
>.|TRBV24-1|TRBD1|TRBJ2-5
CATSDFGTGLETQYF
TGTGCCACCAGTGATTTCGGGACAGGGTTAGAGACCCAGTACTTC
>.|TRBV29-1|TRBD2|TRBJ2-7
CSVRDYRVNEQYF
TGCAGCGTGAGGGACTACCGAGTCAACGAGCAGTACTTC
>.|TRBV5-4|.|TRBJ1-1
CASNIGGFMNTEAFF
TGTGCCAGCAACATTGGGGGCTTTATGAACACTGAAGCTTTCTTT
>.|TRBV7-8|.|TRBJ2-5
CASSLAAGSGQTQYF
TGTGCCAGCAGCTTGGCCGCCGGATCAGGCCAGACCCAGTACTTC
>.|TRBV5-1|TRBD2|TRBJ2-1
CASSLGLAGVLNEQFF
TGCGCCAGCAGCTTGGGACTAGCGGGAGTCCTCAATGAGCAGTTCTTC
>.|TRBV9|.|TRBJ1-1
CASSPGVTNTEAFF
TGTGCCAGCAGTCCGGGGGTTACGAACACTGAAGCTTTCTTT
>.|TRBV3-1/TRBV3-2|TRBD2|TRBJ2-2
CASRQTSGRDTGELFF
TGTGCCAGCAGGCAAACTAGCGGGAGGGACACCGGGGAGCTGTTTTTT
>.|TRBV18|.|TRBJ2-7
CASSLWEDEQYF
TGTGCCAGCTCACTATGGGAGGACGAGCAGTACTTC
>.|TRBV19|.|TRBJ1-5
CASSMRGYSNQPQHF
TGTGCCAGTAGTATGAGGGGGTATAGCAATCAGCCCCAGCATTTT
>.|TRBV11-2|TRBD1|TRBJ1-5
CASSPRTGVYNQPQHF
TGTGCCAGCAGCCCTAGGACAGGGGTCTACAATCAGCCCCAGCATTTT
>.|TRBV13|.|TRBJ2-1
CASSRGSSYNEQFF
TGTGCCAGCAGCCGGGGGTCCTCCTACAATGAGCAGTTCTTC
>.|TRBV15|TRBD1|TRBJ1-2
CATSRALGTEFNGYTF
TGTGCCACCAGCAGAGCGCTGGGGACAGAATTTAATGGCTACACCTTC
>.|TRBV10-2|TRBD2|TRBJ2-7
CASTLAGGDEQYF
TGCGCCAGTACACTAGCGGGAGGAGACGAGCAGTACTTC
>.|TRBV9|TRBD1|TRBJ1-5
CASSVTGGRSNQPQHF
TGTGCCAGCAGCGTTACAGGGGGTCGAAGCAATCAGCCCCAGCATTTT
>.|TRBV30|TRBD1|TRBJ1-2
CAWSVRVRGHYGYTF
TGTGCCTGGAGTGTACGGGTCAGGGGGCATTATGGCTACACCTTC
>many|TRBV27|.|TRBJ1-5
CASSLFWANSNQPQHF
TGTGCCAGCAGTTTATTCTGGGCGAATAGCAATCAGCCCCAGCATTTT
>.|TRBV19|.|TRBJ2-1
CASSIASRGAHNEQFF
TGTGCCAGTAGTATAGCATCCCGGGGAGCCCACAATGAGCAGTTCTTC
>.|TRBV21-1|.|TRBJ2-1
CASSKEGDHEQFF
TGTGCCAGCAGCAAGGAGGGAGACCATGAGCAGTTCTTC
>.|TRBV7-2|.|TRBJ2-7
CASSLVAGMIGEEQYF
TGTGCCAGCAGCTTAGTTGCCGGTATGATCGGTGAGGAGCAGTACTTC
>.|TRBV27|.|TRBJ2-7
CASAYGNTGYEQYF
TGTGCCAGTGCCTACGGAAATACAGGTTACGAGCAGTACTTC
>.|TRBV7-3|TRBD1|TRBJ1-2
CASSLGQEYGYTF
TGTGCCAGCAGCCTCGGACAGGAGTATGGCTACACCTTC
>.|TRBV6-5|TRBD1|TRBJ2-3
CASSLQGGYTDTQYF
TGTGCCAGCAGTTTACAGGGGGGATACACAGATACGCAATATTTT
>.|TRBV19|.|TRBJ2-6
CASRAQGSSSGANVLTF
TGTGCCAGTAGAGCTCAGGGGTCAAGCTCTGGGGCCAACGTCCTGACTTTC
>.|TRBV27|.|TRBJ1-2
CASSFKQGYGYTF
TGTGCCAGCAGTTTCAAGCAGGGCTATGGCTACACCTTC
>.|TRBV9|.|TRBJ2-2
CASRTGTGELFF
TGTGCCAGCAGAACAGGGACCGGGGAGCTGTTTTTT
>.|TRBV5-6|TRBD2|TRBJ2-3
CASSFRSGSGTDTQYF
TGTGCCAGCAGCTTTCGGAGCGGGAGCGGCACAGATACGCAGTATTTT
>.|TRBV7-9|.|TRBJ1-4
CASSLGGRTTNEKLFF
TGTGCCAGCAGCTTAGGGGGCAGGACAACTAATGAAAAACTGTTTTTT